This entry describes one TCR beta chain. Antigen specificity is unknown. PCR employed 60 Vbeta and 13 Jbeta primers. Assay used: immunoSEQ multiplex PCR; TCRdb lists only in-frame clones, some missing. The table shows roughly 200,000 clones, with about 10% occurring only once. This entry belongs to a study of cytomegalovirus exposure and HLA in healthy donors. Study results and caveats: Most subjects' HLA-A and HLA-B alleles were reportedly predicted from TCR beta sequences.

This receptor was taken from a woman aged 25-40 years in good health and CMV-seropositive. Sequences were obtained from PBMCs.

This CDR3 is CASSFGGALAGEQYF. The CDR3 DNA sequence: TGTGCCAGCAGCTTCGGGGGGGCGCTTGCCGGGGAGCAGTACTTC. The V call is TRBV11-3, the J call TRBJ2-7; 8 bases are a match to TRBD2. CDR3 length: 15 amino acids. Germline values: CDR1 SGHNT, CDR2 YENEEA. The ends lost 3 bases at V and 7 bases at J; junction bases unmatched: 11.